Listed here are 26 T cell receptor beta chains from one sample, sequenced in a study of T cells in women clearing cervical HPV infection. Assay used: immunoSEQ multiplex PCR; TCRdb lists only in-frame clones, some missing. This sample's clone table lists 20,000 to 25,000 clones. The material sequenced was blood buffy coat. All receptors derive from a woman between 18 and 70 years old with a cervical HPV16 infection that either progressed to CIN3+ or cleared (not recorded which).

CDR3 in amino acids: CSAPSGGAANTGELFF. The covered CDR3 bases are TGCAGTGCTCCTAGCGGGGGGGCCGCGAACACCGGGGAG. The V and J genes are TRBV20-1 and TRBJ2-2, with 12 bases that match TRBD2. The observed sequence ends 3 residues before the CDR3 terminus, with the missing tail filled in from the germline J gene. V dropped 5 bases and J dropped 0; count of bases not matched to a gene: 4. The germline V gene encodes CDR1 DFQATT and CDR2 SNEGSKA (reference sequence). This CDR3 comprises 16 residues.

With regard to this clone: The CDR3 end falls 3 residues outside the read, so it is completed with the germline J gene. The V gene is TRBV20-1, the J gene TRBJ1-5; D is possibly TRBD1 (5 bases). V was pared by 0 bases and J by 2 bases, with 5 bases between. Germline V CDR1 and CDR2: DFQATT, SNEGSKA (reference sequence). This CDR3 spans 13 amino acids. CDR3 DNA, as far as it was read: TGCAGTGCTAGAGAACAGGGCAATCAGCCC. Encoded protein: CSAREQGNQP. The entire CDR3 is CSAREQGNQPQHF.

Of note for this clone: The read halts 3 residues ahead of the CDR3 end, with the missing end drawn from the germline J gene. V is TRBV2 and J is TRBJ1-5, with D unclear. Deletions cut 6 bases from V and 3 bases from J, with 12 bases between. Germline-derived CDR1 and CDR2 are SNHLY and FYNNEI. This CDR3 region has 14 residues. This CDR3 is CASRAEPLNQPQHF. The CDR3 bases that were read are TGTGCCAGCAGGGCGGAACCCCTCAATCAGCCC.

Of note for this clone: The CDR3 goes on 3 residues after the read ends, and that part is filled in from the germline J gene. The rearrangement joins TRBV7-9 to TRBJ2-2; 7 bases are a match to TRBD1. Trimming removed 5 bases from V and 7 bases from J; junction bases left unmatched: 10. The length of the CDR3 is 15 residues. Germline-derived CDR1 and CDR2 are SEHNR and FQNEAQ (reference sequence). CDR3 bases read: TGTGCCAGCAGCCCCAAATCGACAGGGATCGGGGAG. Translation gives CASSPKSTGIGE. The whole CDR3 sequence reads CASSPKSTGIGELFF.

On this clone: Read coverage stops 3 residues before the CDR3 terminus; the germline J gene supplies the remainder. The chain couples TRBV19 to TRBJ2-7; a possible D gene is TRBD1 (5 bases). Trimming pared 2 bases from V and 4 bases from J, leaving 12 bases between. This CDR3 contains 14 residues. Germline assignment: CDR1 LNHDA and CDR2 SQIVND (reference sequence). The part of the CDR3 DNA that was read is TGTGCCAGTAGTATAACTCAGGGAACTTACGAG. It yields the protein CASSITQGTYE. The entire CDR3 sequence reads CASSITQGTYEQYF.

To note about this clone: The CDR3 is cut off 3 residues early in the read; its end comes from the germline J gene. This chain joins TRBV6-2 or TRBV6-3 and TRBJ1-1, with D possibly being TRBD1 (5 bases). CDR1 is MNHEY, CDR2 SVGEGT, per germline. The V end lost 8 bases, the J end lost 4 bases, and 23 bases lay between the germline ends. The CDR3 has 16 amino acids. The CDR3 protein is CASVTPPRQGGTEAFF. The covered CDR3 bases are TGTGCCAGCGTCACCCCTCCTCGCCAGGGTGGCACTGAA.

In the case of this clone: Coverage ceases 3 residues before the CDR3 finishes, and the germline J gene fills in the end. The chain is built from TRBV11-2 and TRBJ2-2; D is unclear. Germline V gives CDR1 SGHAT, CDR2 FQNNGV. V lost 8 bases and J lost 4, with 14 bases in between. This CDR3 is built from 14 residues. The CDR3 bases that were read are TGTGCCAGCTATCGGCCGGGTACCACCGGGGAG. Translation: CASYRPGTTGE. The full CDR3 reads CASYRPGTTGELFF. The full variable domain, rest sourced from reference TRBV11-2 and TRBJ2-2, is EAGVAQSPRYKIIEKRQSVAFWCNPISGHATLYWYQQILGQGPKLLIQFQNNGVVDDSQLPKDRFSAERLKGVDSTLKIQPAKLEDSAVYLCASYRPGTTGELFFGEGSRLTVL.

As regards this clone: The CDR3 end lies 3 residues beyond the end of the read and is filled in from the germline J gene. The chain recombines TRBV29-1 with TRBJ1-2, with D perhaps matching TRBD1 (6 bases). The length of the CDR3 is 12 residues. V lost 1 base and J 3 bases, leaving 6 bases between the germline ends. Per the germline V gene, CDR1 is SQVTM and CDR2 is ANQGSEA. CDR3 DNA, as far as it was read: TGCAGCGTTGAAGGGACAGACTATGGC. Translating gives CSVEGTDYG. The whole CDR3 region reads CSVEGTDYGYTF.

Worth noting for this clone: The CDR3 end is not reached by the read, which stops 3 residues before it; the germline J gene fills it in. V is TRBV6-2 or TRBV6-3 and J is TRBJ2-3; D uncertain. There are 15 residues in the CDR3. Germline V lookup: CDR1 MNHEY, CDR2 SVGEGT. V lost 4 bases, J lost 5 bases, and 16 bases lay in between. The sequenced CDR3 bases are TGTGCCAGCAGTTCCCTCCTAGGCGGTGGAGATACG. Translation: CASSSLLGGGDT. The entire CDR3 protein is CASSSLLGGGDTQYF.

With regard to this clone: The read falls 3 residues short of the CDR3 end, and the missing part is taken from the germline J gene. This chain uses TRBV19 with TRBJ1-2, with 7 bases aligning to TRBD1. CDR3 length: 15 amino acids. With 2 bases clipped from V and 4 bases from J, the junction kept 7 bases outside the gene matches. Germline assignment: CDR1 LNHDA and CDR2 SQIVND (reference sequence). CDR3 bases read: TGTGCCAGTAGTATAATTGGGACAGAGAGCTATGGC. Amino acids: CASSIIGTESYG. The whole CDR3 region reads CASSIIGTESYGYTF. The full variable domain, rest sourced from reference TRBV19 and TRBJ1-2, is DGGITQSPKYLFRKEGQNVTLSCEQNLNHDAMYWYRQDPGQGLRLIYYSQIVNDFQKGDIAEGYSVSREKKESFPLTVTSAQKNPTAFYLCASSIIGTESYGYTFGSGTRLTVV.

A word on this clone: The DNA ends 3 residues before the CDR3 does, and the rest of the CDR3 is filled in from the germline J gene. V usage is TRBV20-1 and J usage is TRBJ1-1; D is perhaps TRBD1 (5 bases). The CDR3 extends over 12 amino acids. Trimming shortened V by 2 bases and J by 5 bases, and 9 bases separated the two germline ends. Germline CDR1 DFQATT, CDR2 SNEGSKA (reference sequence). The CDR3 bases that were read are TGCAGTGCTAGATATGAGGGGACTGAA. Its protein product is CSARYEGTE. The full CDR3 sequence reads CSARYEGTEAFF.

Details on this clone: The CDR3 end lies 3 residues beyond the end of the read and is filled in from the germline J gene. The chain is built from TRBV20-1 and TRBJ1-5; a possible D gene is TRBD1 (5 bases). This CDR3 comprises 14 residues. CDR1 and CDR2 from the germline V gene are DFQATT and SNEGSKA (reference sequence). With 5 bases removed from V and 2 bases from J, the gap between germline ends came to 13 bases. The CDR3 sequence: CSALKGSGNQPQHF. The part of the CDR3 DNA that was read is TGCAGTGCTCTCAAGGGGTCAGGCAATCAGCCC.

The CDR3 spells CASSITVSGNTIYF. CDR3 bases read: TGTGCCAGTAGTATCACGGTCTCTGGAAACACC. This rearrangement joins TRBV19 to TRBJ1-3; D gene unclear. The read ends 3 residues shy of where the CDR3 ends; the end is completed using the germline J gene. V lost 3 bases and J lost 0, with 6 bases in between. The V gene's germline CDR1 is LNHDA and CDR2 SQIVND (reference sequence). CDR3 size: 14 residues.

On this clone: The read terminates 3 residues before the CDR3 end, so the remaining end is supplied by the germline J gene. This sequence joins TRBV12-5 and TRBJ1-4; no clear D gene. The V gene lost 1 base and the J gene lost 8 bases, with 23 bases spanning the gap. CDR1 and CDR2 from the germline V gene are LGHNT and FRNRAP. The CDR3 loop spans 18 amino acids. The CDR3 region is CASGLDPDSYLYREKLFF. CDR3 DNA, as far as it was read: TGTGCTAGTGGTTTGGATCCAGACTCATACTTATACCGGGAAAAA.

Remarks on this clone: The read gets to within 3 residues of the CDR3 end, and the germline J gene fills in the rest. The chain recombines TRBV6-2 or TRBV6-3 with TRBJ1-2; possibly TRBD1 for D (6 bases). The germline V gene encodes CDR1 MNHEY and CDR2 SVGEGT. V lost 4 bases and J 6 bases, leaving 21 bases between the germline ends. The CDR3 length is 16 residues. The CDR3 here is CASSFGGARVGDGYTF. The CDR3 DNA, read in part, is TGTGCCAGCAGTTTCGGGGGGGCCAGGGTCGGTGATGGC.

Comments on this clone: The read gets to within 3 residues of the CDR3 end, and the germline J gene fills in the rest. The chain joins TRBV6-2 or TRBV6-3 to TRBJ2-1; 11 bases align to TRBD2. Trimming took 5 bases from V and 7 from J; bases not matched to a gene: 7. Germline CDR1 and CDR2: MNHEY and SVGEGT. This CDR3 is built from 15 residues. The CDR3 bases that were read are TGTGCCAGCAGTCTACTAGCGGGGGCTGGGAATGAG. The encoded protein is CASSLLAGAGNE. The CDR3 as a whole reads CASSLLAGAGNEQFF.

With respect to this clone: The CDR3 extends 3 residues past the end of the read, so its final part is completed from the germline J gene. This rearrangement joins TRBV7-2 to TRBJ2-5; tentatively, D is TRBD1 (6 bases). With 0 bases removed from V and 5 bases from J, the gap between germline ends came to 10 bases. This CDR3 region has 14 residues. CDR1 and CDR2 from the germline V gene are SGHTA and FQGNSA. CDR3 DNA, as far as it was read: TGTGCCAGCAGCTTAGCCAGGGGCTCGGAGACC. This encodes CASSLARGSET. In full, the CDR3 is CASSLARGSETQYF.

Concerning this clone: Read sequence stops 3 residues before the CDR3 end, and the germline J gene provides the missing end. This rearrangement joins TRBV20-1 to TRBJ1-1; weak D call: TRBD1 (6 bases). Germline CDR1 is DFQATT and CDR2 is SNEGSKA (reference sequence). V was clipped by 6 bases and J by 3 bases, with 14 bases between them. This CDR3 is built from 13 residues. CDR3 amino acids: CSARRQVDTEAFF. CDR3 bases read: TGCAGTGCGCGTAGACAGGTTGACACTGAA.

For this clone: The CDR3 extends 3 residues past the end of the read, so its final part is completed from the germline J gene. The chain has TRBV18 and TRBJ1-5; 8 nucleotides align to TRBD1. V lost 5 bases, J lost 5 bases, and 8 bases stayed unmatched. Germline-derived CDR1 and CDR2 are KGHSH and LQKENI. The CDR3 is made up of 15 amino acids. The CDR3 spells CASSTTGEADQPQHF. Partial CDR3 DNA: TGTGCCAGCTCAACGACAGGGGAGGCGGATCAGCCC.

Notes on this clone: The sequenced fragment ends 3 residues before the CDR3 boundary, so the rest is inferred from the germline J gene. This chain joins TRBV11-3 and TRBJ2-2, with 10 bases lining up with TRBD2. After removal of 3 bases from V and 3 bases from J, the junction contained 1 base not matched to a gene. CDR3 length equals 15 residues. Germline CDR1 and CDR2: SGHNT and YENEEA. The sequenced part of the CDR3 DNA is TGTGCCAGCAGCTTCGGACTAGCGGACACCGGGGAG. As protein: CASSFGLADTGE. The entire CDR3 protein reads CASSFGLADTGELFF.

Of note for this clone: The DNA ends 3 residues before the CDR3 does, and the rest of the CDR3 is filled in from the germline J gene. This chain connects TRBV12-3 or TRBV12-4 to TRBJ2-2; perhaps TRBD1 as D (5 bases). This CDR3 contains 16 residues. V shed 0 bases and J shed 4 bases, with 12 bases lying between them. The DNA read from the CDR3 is TGTGCCAGCAGTTTAGCGGTAGGGGCCAGCACCGGGGAG. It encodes CASSLAVGASTGE. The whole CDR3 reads CASSLAVGASTGELFF.

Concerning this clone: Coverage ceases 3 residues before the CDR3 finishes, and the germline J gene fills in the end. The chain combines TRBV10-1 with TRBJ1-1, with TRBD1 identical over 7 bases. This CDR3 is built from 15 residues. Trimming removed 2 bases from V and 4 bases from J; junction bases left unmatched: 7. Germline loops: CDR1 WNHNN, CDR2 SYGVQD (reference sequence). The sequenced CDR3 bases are TGCGCCAGCAGTGAGGCTAGGGGGCTGTTCACTGAA. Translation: CASSEARGLFTE. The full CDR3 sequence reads CASSEARGLFTEAFF.

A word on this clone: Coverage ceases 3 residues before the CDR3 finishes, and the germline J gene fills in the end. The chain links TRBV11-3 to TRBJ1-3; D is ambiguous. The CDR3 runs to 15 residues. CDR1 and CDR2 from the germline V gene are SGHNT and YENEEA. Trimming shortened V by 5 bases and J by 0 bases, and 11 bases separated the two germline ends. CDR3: CASSEQVISGNTIYF. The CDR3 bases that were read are TGTGCCAGCAGCGAGCAGGTGATCTCTGGAAACACC. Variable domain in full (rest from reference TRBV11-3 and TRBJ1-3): EAGVVQSPRYKIIEKKQPVAFWCNPISGHNTLYWYLQNLGQGPELLIRYENEEAVDDSQLPKDRFSAERLKGVDSTLKIQPAELGDSAVYLCASSEQVISGNTIYFGEGSWLTVV.

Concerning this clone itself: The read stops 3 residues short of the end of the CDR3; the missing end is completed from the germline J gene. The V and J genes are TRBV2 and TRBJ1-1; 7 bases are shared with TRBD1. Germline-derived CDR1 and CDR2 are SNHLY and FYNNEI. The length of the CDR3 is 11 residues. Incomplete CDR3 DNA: TGTGCCAGCAGTGGGGACAGAGAA. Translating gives CASSGDRE. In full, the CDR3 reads CASSGDREAFF.

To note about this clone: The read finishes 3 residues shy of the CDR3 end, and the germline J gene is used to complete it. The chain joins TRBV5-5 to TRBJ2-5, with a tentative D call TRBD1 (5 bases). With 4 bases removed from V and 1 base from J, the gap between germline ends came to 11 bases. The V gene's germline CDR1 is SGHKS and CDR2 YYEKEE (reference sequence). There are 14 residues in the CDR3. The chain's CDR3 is CASSRTGRQETQYF. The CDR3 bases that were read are TGTGCCAGCAGCCGAACAGGTCGCCAAGAGACC.

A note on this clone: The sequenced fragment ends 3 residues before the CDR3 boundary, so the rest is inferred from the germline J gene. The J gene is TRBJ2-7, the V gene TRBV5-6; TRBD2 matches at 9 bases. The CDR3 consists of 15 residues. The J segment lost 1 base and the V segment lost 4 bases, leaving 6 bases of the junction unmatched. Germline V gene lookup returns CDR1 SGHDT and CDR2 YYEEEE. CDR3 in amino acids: CASSGGTSNSYEQYF. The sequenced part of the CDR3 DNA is TGTGCCAGCAGCGGGGGGACTAGCAATTCCTACGAG.